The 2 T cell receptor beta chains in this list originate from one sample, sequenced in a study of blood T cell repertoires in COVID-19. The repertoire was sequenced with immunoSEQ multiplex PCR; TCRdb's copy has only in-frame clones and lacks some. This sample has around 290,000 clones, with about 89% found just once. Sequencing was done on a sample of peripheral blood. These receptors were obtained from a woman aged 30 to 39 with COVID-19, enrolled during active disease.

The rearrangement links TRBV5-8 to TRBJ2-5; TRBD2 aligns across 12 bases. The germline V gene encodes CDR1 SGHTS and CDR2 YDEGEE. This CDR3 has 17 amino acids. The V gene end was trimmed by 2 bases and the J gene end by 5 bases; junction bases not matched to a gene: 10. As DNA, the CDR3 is TGTGCCAGCAGCTTCCGAGGACTAGCGGGACAAAGGGAGACCCAGTACTTC. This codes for CASSFRGLAGQRETQYF.

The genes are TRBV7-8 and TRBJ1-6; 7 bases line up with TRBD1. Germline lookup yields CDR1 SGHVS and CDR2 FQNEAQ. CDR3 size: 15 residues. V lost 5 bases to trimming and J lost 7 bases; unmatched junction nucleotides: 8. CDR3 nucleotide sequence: TGTGCCAGCAGCAGACTGACAGGGCAAAATTCACCCCTCCACTTT. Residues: CASSRLTGQNSPLHF.